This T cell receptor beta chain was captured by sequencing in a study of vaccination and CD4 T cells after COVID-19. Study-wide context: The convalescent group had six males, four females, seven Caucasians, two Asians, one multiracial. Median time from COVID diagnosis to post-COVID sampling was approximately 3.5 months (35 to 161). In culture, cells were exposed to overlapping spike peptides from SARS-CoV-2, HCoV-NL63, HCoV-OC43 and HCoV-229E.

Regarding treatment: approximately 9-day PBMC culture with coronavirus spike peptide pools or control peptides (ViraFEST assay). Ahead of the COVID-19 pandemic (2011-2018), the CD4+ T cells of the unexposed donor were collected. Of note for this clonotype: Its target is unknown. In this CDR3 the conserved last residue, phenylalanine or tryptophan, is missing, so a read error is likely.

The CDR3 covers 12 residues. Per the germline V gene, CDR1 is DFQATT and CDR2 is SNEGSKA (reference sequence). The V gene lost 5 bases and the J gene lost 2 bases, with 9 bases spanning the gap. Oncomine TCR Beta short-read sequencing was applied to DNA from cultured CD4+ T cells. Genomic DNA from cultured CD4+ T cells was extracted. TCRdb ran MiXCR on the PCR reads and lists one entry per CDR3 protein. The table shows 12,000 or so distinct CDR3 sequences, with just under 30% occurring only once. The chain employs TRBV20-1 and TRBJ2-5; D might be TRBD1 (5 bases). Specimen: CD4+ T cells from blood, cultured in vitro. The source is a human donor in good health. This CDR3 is CSAGTGQETQYL. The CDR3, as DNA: TGCAGTGCTGGCACAGGACAAGAGACCCAGTACTTG.